This T cell receptor beta chain is drawn from a study of blood T cell repertoires in COVID-19. As for the study in general: Sites across the United States, Italy and Spain contributed samples from acute and convalescent COVID-19.

This clone showed up many times. Original methodology: How many nucleated cells were present was estimated from reference gene primer amplification. Assay used: immunoSEQ multiplex PCR; TCRdb lists only in-frame clones, some missing. Clone size and the V and J calls come from that table; the DNA yielded D and trimming. The sample has 180,000 or so clones; more than 80% are singletons. CDR3 length: 14 amino acids. The V gene lost 0 bases and the J gene lost 4 bases, with 9 bases spanning the gap. CDR1 is SGDLS and CDR2 is YYNGEE in the germline V gene. The receptor was derived from a woman aged 55-69 years with acute or convalescent COVID-19. The chain is built from TRBV9 and TRBJ2-3; the D gene is possibly TRBD2 (5 bases). The sequenced sample was peripheral blood. The CDR3 loop reads CASSVEASPDTQYF. CDR3 nucleotide sequence: TGTGCCAGCAGCGTAGAGGCTAGCCCAGATACGCAGTATTTT. The full variable domain, in which reference TRBV9 and TRBJ2-3 provide the parts outside the CDR3, is DSGVTQTPKHLITATGQRVTLRCSPRSGDLSVYWYQQSLDQGLQFLIQYYNGEERAKGNILERFSAQQFPDLHSELNLSSLELGDSALYFCASSVEASPDTQYFGPGTRLTVL.